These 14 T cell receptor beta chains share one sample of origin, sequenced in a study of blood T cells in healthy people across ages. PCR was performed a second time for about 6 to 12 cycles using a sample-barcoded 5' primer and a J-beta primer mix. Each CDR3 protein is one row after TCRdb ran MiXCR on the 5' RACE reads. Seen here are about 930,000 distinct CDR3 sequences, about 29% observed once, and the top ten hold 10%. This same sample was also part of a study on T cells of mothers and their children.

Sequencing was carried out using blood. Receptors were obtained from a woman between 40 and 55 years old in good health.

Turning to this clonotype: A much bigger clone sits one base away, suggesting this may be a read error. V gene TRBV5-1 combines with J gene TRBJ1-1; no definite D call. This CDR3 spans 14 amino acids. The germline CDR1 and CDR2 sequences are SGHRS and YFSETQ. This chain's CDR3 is CTSSFSGENTEAFF. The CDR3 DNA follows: TGCACCAGCAGCTTCTCGGGAGAGAACACTGAAGCTTTCTTT.

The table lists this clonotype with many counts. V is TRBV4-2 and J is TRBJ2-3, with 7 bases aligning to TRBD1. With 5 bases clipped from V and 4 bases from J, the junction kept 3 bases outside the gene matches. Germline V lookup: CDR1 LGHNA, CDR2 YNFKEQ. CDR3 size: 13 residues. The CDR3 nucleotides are TGTGCCAGCAGCGCCGACAGGGCAGATACGCAGTATTTT. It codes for CASSADRADTQYF.

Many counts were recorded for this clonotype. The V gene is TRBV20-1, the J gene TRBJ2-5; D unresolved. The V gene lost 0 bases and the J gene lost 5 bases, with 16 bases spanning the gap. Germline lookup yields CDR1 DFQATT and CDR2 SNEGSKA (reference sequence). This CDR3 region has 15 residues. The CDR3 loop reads CSARDLTREWETQYF. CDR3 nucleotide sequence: TGCAGTGCTAGAGATCTAACAAGGGAATGGGAGACCCAGTACTTC.

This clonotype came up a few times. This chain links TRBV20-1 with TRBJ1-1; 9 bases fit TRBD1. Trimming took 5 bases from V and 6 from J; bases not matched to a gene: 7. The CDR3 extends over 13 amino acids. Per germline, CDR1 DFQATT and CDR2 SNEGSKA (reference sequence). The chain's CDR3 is CSAVTGGLPEAFF. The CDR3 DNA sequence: TGCAGTGCTGTGACAGGGGGTCTGCCTGAAGCTTTCTTT.

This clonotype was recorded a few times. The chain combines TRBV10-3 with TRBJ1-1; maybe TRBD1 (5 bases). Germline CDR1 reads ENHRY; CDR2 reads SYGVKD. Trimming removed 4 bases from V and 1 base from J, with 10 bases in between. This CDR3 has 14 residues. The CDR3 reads CAISAGTGNTEAFF. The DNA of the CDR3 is TGTGCCATCAGTGCCGGGACGGGGAACACTGAAGCTTTCTTT.

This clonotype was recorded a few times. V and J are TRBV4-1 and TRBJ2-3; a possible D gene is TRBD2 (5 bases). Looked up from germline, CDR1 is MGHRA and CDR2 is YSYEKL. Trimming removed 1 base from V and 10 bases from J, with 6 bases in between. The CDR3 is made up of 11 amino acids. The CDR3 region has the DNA TGCGCCAGCAGCCAAGGAGGGCCGCAGTATTTT. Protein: CASSQGGPQYF.

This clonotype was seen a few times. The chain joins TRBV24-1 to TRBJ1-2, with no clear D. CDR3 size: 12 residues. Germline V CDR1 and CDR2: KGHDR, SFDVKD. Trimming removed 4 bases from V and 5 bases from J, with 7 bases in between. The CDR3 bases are TGTGCCACCAGTGACGAATTTTATGGCTACACCTTC. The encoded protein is CATSDEFYGYTF.

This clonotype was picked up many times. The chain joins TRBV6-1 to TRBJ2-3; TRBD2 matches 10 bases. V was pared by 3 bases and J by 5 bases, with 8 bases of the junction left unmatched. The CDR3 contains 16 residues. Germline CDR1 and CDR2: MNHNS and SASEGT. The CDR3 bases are TGTGCCAGCAGTGATGCCGGGCTAGCGGGGGTAGATACGCAGTATTTT. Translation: CASSDAGLAGVDTQYF.

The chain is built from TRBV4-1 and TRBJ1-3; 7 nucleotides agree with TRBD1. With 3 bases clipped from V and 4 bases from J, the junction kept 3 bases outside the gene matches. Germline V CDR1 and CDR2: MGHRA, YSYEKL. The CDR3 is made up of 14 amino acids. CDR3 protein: CASSQGTAGNTIYF. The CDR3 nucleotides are TGCGCCAGCAGCCAGGGGACAGCCGGAAACACCATATATTTT.

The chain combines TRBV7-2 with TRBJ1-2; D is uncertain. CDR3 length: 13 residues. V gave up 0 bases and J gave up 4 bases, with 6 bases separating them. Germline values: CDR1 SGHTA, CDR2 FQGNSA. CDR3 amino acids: CASSLAPSYGYTF. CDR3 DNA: TGTGCCAGCAGCTTAGCGCCCTCCTATGGCTACACCTTC.

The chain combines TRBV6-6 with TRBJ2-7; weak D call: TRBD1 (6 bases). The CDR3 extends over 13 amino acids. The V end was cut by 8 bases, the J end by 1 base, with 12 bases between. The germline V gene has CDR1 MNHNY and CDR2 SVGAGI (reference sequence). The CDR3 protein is CASSRTESYEQYF. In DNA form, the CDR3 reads TGTGCCAGCTCGAGGACAGAGTCCTACGAGCAGTACTTC.

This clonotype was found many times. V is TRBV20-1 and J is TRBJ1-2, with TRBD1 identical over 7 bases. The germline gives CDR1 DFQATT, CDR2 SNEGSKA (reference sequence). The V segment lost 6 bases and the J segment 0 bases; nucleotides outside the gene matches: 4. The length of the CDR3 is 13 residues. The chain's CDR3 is CSARTGPNYGYTF. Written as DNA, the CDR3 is TGCAGTGCGAGGACAGGACCTAACTATGGCTACACCTTC.

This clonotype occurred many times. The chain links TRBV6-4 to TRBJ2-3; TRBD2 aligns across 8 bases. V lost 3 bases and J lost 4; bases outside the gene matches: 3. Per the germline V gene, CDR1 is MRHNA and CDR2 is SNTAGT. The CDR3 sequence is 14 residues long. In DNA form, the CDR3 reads TGTGCCAGCAGTGAAGCGGGGGCACCAGATACGCAGTATTTT. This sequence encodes CASSEAGAPDTQYF.

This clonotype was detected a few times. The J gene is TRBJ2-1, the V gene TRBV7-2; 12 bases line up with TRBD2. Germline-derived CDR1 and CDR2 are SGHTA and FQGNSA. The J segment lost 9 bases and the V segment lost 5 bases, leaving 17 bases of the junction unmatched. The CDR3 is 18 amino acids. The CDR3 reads CASSPTSLAGGARGEQFF. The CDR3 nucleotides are TGTGCCAGCAGCCCAACGTCCCTAGCGGGGGGGGCTCGGGGTGAGCAGTTCTTC.